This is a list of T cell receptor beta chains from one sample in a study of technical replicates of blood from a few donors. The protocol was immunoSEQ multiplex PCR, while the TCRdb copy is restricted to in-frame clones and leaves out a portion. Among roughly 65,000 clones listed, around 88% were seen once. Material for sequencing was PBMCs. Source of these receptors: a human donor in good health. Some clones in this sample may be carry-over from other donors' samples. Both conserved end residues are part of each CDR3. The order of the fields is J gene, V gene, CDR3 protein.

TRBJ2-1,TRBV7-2,CASSHSPQAVNEQFF
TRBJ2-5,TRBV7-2,CASSSRGAGEETQYF
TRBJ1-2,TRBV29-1,CSATNQGLGYGYTF
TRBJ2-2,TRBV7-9,CASSWGGTAGSGELFF
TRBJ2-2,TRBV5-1,CASSLASRLAGSTGELFF
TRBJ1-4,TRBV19,CASSSAGTPINEKLFF
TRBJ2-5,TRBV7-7,CASSLGLKETQYF
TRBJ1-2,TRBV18,CASSPDRDYGYTF
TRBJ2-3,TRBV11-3,CASSFSIKDTQYF
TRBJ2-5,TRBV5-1,CASSPGWGGQTQYF
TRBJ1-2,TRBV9,CASSVPGMGYGYTF
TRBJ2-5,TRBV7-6,CASSLVSGVETQYF
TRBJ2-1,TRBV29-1,CSVEGPLYNEQFF
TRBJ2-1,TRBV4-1,CASSQYSGGPHNEQFF
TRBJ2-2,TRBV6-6,CASSSMPGTGELFF
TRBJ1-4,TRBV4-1,CASSQDYRGLLEKLFF
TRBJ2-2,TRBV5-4,CASSLFRGNTGELFF
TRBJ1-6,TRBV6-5,CASSFGVSLGGSPLHF
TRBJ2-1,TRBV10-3,CAISEGKDRSDNEQFF
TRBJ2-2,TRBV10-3,CAISESKGTSGRKTGELFF
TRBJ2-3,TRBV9,CASSALTGGPGHTQYF
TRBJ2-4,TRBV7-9,CASSDGQGAVKNIQYF
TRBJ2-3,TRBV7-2,CASTKGGAILDTQYF
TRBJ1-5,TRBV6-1,CASSPNRGGQPQHF
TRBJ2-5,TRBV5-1,CASSLKFGGGPGETQYF
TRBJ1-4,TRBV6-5,CASSLDNGGEKLFF
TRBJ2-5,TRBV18,CASSPGGGRQETQYF
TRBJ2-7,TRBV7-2,CASSLVSLAGGGEQYF
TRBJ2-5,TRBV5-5,CASRQLAVSETQYF
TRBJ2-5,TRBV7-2,CASSLTGVETQYF
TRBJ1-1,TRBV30,CAWSAQGQGYTPEAFF
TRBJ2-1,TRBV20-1,CSARGGTQQFF
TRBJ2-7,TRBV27,CASRDRQYEQYF
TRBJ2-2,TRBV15,CATSQGSDTGELFF
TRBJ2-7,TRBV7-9,CASSPRDFEQYF
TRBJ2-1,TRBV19,CASSRGGPAYNEQFF
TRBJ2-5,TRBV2,CASSRDRGEQETQYF
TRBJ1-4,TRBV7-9,CASSLASGQGGEKLFF
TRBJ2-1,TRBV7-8,CASSLAGAVGMNEQFF
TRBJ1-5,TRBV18,CASSLDRDQPQHF
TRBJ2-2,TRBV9,CASSVSQGIGELFF
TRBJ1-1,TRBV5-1,CASSSWGSTEAFF
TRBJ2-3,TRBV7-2,CASSVGQGAHTQYF
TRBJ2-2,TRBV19,CASKGTSGSGTGTGELFF
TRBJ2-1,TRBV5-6,CASSFLTGTGRNEQFF
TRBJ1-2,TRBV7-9,CASSLGGLGYGYTF
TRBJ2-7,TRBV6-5,CASSYEGGTYEQYF
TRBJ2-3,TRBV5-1,CASSFGGGSTDTQYF
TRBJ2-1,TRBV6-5,CASNSGGYDEQFF
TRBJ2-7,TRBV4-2,CASSQDRGQAYEQYF
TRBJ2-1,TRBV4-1,CASSQGWGREGEQFF
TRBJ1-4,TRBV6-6,CASSKGRGSNEKLFF
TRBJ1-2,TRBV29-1,CSVEDGSGVVDGYTF
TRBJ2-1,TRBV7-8,CASSPPLREGWNEQFF
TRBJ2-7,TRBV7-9,CASTIRTSGSLAEQYF
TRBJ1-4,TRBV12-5,CASGPRGAVGEKLFF
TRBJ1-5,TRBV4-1,CASSQDWTGRVSSNQPQHF
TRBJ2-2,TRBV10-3,CAISESLAYPGELFF
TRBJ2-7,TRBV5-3,CARSNLGLAGAYEQYF